Following are 25 T cell receptor beta chains from one sample sequenced in a study of beta chain features in type 1 diabetes. Points from the study as a whole: Moderate yet significant TCRB CDR3 shortening was seen in Type 1 diabetes patients in all four CD4+ subsets.

Expressed TCRB transcripts were sequenced after all isolated RNA was converted to cDNA. Sequencing used immunoSEQ multiplex PCR; TCRdb keeps in-frame clones, though not all of them. The profile shows 640,000 or so clones, 13% of them singletons. No antigen has been assigned to these receptors. Sequences were obtained from naive CD4+ T cells from blood. These receptors all come from a man aged 18 to 29 with type 1 diabetes.

V and J are TRBV7-6 and TRBJ2-5, with D tentatively TRBD1 (6 bases). The ends were cut back, 4 bases at V and 0 bases at J, with 6 bases in the middle. The CDR3 spans 13 residues. The germline CDR1 and CDR2 sequences are SGHVS and FNYEAQ. The CDR3 is CASSWTDQETQYF. The CDR3 DNA is TGTGCCAGCAGCTGGACAGACCAAGAGACCCAGTACTTC. The entire variable domain, with the rest obtained from reference TRBV7-6 and TRBJ2-5, is as follows: GAGVSQSPRYKVTKRGQDVALRCDPISGHVSLYWYRQALGQGPEFLTYFNYEAQQDKSGLPNDRFSAERPEGSISTLTIQRTEQRDSAMYRCASSWTDQETQYFGPGTRLLVL.

Details on this clone: Other nucleotide sequences in the sample specify the same CDR3. This chain joins TRBV18 and TRBJ1-1; TRBD1 might be the D (5 bases). V was shortened by 3 bases and J by 3 bases, with 8 bases between the two germline ends. Germline-derived CDR1 and CDR2 are KGHSH and LQKENI. The CDR3 consists of 13 residues. This chain's CDR3 is CASSPGGDTEAFF. The CDR3 DNA reads TGTGCCAGCTCACCCGGGGGGGACACTGAAGCTTTCTTT.

V gene TRBV27 combines with J gene TRBJ1-1; 9 bases align to TRBD1. This CDR3 spans 15 amino acids. Looked up from germline, CDR1 is MNHEY and CDR2 is SMNVEV (reference sequence). The junction had 8 bases not matched to a gene; V was cut back by 5 bases and J by 4 bases. The CDR3 protein is CASSTSQGAVTEAFF. The CDR3 DNA reads as TGTGCCAGCAGTACCTCACAGGGGGCGGTCACTGAAGCTTTCTTT.

Only a few counts were recorded for this clone. The V call is TRBV19, the J call TRBJ1-3; perhaps TRBD1 as D (5 bases). Germline CDR1 reads LNHDA; CDR2 reads SQIVND (reference sequence). V lost 6 bases, J lost 4 bases, and 19 bases lay in between. This CDR3 is built from 16 residues. The CDR3 sequence: CASSLKGDLGGNTIYF. CDR3 in DNA: TGTGCCAGTAGCTTGAAAGGGGATTTGGGGGGAAACACCATATATTTT.

This clone has a handful of counts. The chain carries TRBV5-6 and TRBJ2-7; D call uncertain. The CDR3 length is 11 residues. From germline, CDR1 is SGHDT and CDR2 YYEEEE. V was pared by 4 bases and J by 2 bases, with 4 bases between. The CDR3 DNA reads TGTGCCAGCAGCAGGGCCTACGAGCAGTACTTC. This gives the protein CASSRAYEQYF.

The chain combines TRBV10-2 with TRBJ2-7; 7 bases align to TRBD1. Looked up from germline, CDR1 is WSHSY and CDR2 is SAAADI. V trimming: 2 bases; J trimming: 5 bases; junction bases outside the gene matches: 3. The CDR3 is 13 amino acids. The CDR3, as DNA: TGCGCCAGCAGTGAGGGGGACAGTCACGAGCAGTACTTC. This sequence encodes CASSEGDSHEQYF.

V gene TRBV7-9 combines with J gene TRBJ2-5, with TRBD1 identical over 9 bases. The closer fit of TRBJ2-7 to the DNA end suggests the J call may be wrong. CDR1 is SEHNR, CDR2 FQNEAQ, per germline (reference sequence). CDR3 length equals 15 residues. The CDR3 protein is CASSLAGTGIYEQYF. CDR3 bases: TGTGCCAGCAGCTTAGCGGGGACAGGGATATACGAGCAGTACTTC.

This clone turned up a few times. The chain combines TRBV7-2 with TRBJ1-4, with 9 positions matching TRBD1. Germline V lookup: CDR1 SGHTA, CDR2 FQGNSA. J was trimmed by 11 bases and V by 5 bases; bases with no gene match: 6. This CDR3 has 13 amino acids. The CDR3 loop reads CASSLGQGWKLFF. CDR3 coding DNA: TGTGCCAGCAGCCTGGGACAGGGTTGGAAACTGTTTTTT.

The genes are TRBV20-1 and TRBJ2-7; D not resolved. CDR3 length equals 10 residues. Trimming pared 3 bases from V and 0 bases from J, leaving 0 bases between. CDR1 and CDR2 (germline): DFQATT, SNEGSKA (reference sequence). Here the CDR3 DNA reads TGCAGTGCTAGCTCCTACGAGCAGTACTTC. Its translation: CSASSYEQYF.

This CDR3 is CASSLREEFYGYTF. The DNA for the CDR3 is TGTGCCAGCAGCCTCCGGGAGGAATTCTATGGCTACACCTTC. The rearrangement joins TRBV7-9 to TRBJ1-2; D unresolved. V lost 5 bases, J lost 4 bases, and 14 bases lay in between. This CDR3 has 14 amino acids. CDR1 SEHNR and CDR2 FQNEAQ come from the germline V gene (reference sequence).

This clone was seen a handful of times. One junction end disagrees with the germline gene, perhaps due to a read error. V gene TRBV7-2 combines with J gene TRBJ1-2; D unresolved. Germline loops: CDR1 SGHTA, CDR2 FQGNSA. The CDR3 has 15 residues. The CDR3 loop is CASSLPPGGDYVYTF. CDR3 coding DNA: TGTGCCAGCAGCCTCCCACCCGGCGGTGACTATGTCTACACCTTC. The full variable domain, rest sourced from reference TRBV7-2 and TRBJ1-2, is GAGVSQSPSNKVTEKGKDVELRCDPISGHTALYWYRQSLGQGLEFLIYFQGNSAPDKSGLPSDRFSAERTGGSVSTLTIQRTQQEDSAVYLCASSLPPGGDYVYTFGSGTRLTVV.

This clone was observed a handful of times. The chain employs TRBV6-1 and TRBJ2-2, with 9 bases that match TRBD1. V dropped 4 bases and J dropped 7; count of bases not matched to a gene: 10. Germline-derived CDR1 and CDR2 are MNHNS and SASEGT. CDR3 length: 16 amino acids. The CDR3 DNA reads as TGTGCCAGCAGTGGGCTCGGGACAGGGATAGTCGGGGAGCTGTTTTTT. Translation gives CASSGLGTGIVGELFF.

V usage is TRBV6-6 and J usage is TRBJ1-4; no clear D gene. Germline V gene lookup returns CDR1 MNHNY and CDR2 SVGAGI (reference sequence). The V and J ends lost 7 bases and 4 bases respectively, with 13 bases between them. The CDR3 covers 14 residues. The CDR3 nucleotides are TGTGCCAGCACACAAACGGGCCTTAATGAAAAACTGTTTTTT. This codes for CASTQTGLNEKLFF.

The gene calls are TRBV4-1 and TRBJ2-1, with 7 bases identical to TRBD1. This CDR3 spans 14 amino acids. J gave up 5 bases and V 4 bases, and 5 bases lay outside the gene matches. Germline CDR1 and CDR2: MGHRA and YSYEKL. The CDR3 protein is CASSRQGSDNEQFF. The CDR3 DNA follows: TGCGCCAGCAGCCGACAGGGTTCCGACAATGAGCAGTTCTTC.

The chain carries TRBV29-1 and TRBJ1-2; D is unclear. Per germline, CDR1 SQVTM and CDR2 ANQGSEA. The CDR3 has 13 residues. The V and J ends lost 6 bases and 1 base respectively, with 12 bases between them. This CDR3 reads CSVLGRINYGYTF. DNA of the CDR3: TGCAGCGTCCTCGGGCGCATTAACTATGGCTACACCTTC.

The V call is TRBV6-5, the J call TRBJ1-6; D is unresolved. This CDR3 contains 13 residues. Germline lookup yields CDR1 MNHEY and CDR2 SVGAGI. The V and J ends lost 4 bases and 7 bases respectively, with 8 bases between them. The CDR3 bases are TGTGCCAGCAGTTCCCCGGGGAATTCACCCCTCCACTTT. It yields the protein CASSSPGNSPLHF.

V gene TRBV15 combines with J gene TRBJ1-1; the D is unclear. Germline CDR1 reads LNHNV; CDR2 reads YYDKDF (reference sequence). Trimming took 6 bases from V and 0 from J, leaving 2 bases between them. The CDR3 is 11 amino acids. CDR3 residues: CATRVNTEAFF. In nucleotides, the CDR3 is TGTGCCACCAGGGTGAACACTGAAGCTTTCTTT.

This clone was seen a handful of times. V usage is TRBV20-1 and J usage is TRBJ2-1; D is uncertain. Germline CDR1 and CDR2: DFQATT and SNEGSKA (reference sequence). The CDR3 consists of 11 residues. The V end lost 6 bases, the J end lost 8 bases, and 11 bases lay between the germline ends. The CDR3 loop reads CSAPRPDEQFF. The CDR3 nucleotides are TGCAGTGCGCCGCGACCCGATGAGCAGTTCTTC.

The chain links TRBV7-2 to TRBJ1-2, with TRBD1 matching over 10 bases. The length of the CDR3 is 15 residues. The V gene end was trimmed by 5 bases and the J gene end by 4 bases; junction bases not matched to a gene: 7. Germline V lookup: CDR1 SGHTA, CDR2 FQGNSA. CDR3 DNA sequence: TGTGCCAGCAGCCCCCGACAGGGGGCCATCTATGGCTACACCTTC. It is translated as CASSPRQGAIYGYTF.

DNA for the CDR3: TGTGCCACCAGCAGAGAGCCGGACAGGGCTGAGACCCAGTACTTC. Translating it yields CATSREPDRAETQYF. This chain joins TRBV15 and TRBJ2-5, with TRBD1 matching over 8 bases. V lost 0 bases to trimming and J lost 5 bases; unmatched junction nucleotides: 5. The CDR3 has 15 residues. The germline CDR1 and CDR2 sequences are LNHNV and YYDKDF (reference sequence).

A few counts support this clone. The rearrangement joins TRBV9 to TRBJ2-5, with 9 bases matching TRBD1. Looked up from germline, CDR1 is SGDLS and CDR2 is YYNGEE. V lost 4 bases to trimming and J lost 1 base; unmatched junction nucleotides: 5. The CDR3 covers 15 residues. The CDR3 nucleotides are TGTGCCAGCAGCACCGACAGGGGGGCCCAAGAGACCCAGTACTTC. Amino acids: CASSTDRGAQETQYF.

This chain uses TRBV7-2 with TRBJ1-1; D ambiguous. Germline V lookup: CDR1 SGHTA, CDR2 FQGNSA. This CDR3 has 12 residues. Trimming shortened V by 5 bases and J by 3 bases, and 7 bases separated the two germline ends. CDR3 sequence reads: CASSLRYTEAFF. The CDR3 bases are TGTGCCAGCAGCCTTCGGTACACTGAAGCTTTCTTT. Drawing the rest from reference TRBV7-2 and TRBJ1-1, the complete variable domain is GAGVSQSPSNKVTEKGKDVELRCDPISGHTALYWYRQSLGQGLEFLIYFQGNSAPDKSGLPSDRFSAERTGGSVSTLTIQRTQQEDSAVYLCASSLRYTEAFFGQGTRLTVV.

V gene TRBV5-1 combines with J gene TRBJ2-5, with TRBD2 matching 7 bases. The germline V gene encodes CDR1 SGHRS and CDR2 YFSETQ. The V segment lost 2 bases and the J segment 0 bases; nucleotides outside the gene matches: 4. The CDR3 sequence is 15 residues long. This CDR3 is CASSLASGNQETQYF. In DNA form, the CDR3 reads TGCGCCAGCAGCTTAGCTAGCGGAAACCAAGAGACCCAGTACTTC.

Only a few counts were recorded for this clone. This chain joins TRBV10-3 and TRBJ1-5; D may be TRBD1 (6 bases). V lost 4 bases and J lost 6, with 16 bases in between. The CDR3 consists of 15 residues. Per the germline V gene, CDR1 is ENHRY and CDR2 is SYGVKD. CDR3 sequence (DNA): TGTGCCATCAGTGCCAGGCACGGGGGCGGTCAGCCCCAGCATTTT. Its protein is CAISARHGGGQPQHF.

Only a few counts were recorded for this clone. This chain uses TRBV11-1 with TRBJ2-7, with D tentatively TRBD1 or TRBD2 (5 bases each). CDR1 is SGHAT, CDR2 FQDESV, per germline (reference sequence). The V end lost 3 bases, the J end lost 5 bases, and 14 bases lay between the germline ends. CDR3 length equals 14 residues. CDR3 bases: TGTGCCAGCAGCTTGGGGGAAGGAGTCCACGAGCAGTACTTC. Its translation is CASSLGEGVHEQYF.